This T cell receptor (beta chain) was observed in a study of patients and donors after allogeneic stem cell transplantation. MiXCR was run by TCRdb on the RT-PCR reads, yielding one entry per CDR3 protein. There are a few hundred thousand distinct CDR3 sequences in the sample; roughly two fifths occur only once, and more than 9% lies in the top ten. This CDR3 has 13 amino acids. Germline V gene lookup returns CDR1 SGHTA and CDR2 FQGNSA. The germline V and J ends were trimmed by 3 bases and 8 bases, with 13 bases remaining between them. The sequenced material came from blood, either unsorted or a sorted T cell fraction (not recorded which). The gene calls are TRBV7-2 and TRBJ1-2; D remains unclear. This TCR was recovered from a human donor who was either an allogeneic HSCT recipient or a stem cell or donor lymphocyte infusion donor (not recorded which). It is not recorded whose cells these are; they may come from a transplant donor. The CDR3, as DNA: TGTGCCAGCAGCTTCCTAGCTACGAGAGGCTACACCTTC. Translation: CASSFLATRGYTF.